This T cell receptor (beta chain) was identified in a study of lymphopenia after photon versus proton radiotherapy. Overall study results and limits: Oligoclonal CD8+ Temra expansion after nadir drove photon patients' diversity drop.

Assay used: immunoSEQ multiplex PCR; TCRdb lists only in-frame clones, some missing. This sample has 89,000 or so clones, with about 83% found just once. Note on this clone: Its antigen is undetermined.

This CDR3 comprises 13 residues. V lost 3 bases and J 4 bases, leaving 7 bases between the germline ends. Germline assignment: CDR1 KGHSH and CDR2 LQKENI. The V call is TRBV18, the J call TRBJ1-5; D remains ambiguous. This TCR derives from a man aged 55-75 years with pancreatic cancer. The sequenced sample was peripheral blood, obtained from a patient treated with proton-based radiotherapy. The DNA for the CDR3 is TGTGCCAGCTCACCGTCGAGGAATCAGCCCCAGCATTTT. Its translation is CASSPSRNQPQHF.